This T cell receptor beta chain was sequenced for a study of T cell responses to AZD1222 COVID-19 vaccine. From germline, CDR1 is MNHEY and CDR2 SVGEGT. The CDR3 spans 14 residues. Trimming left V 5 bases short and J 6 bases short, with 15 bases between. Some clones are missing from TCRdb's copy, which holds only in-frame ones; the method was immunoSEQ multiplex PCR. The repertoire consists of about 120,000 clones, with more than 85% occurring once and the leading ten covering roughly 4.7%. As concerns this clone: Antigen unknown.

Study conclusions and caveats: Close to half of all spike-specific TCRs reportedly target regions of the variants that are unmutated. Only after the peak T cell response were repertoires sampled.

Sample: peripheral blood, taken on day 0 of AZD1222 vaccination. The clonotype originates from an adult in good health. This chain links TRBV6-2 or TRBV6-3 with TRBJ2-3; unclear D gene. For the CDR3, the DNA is TGTGCCAGCAGTCTTAGCTGGGATCGGGATACGCAGTATTTT. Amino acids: CASSLSWDRDTQYF.